At least ten counts were recorded for the clone carrying this T cell receptor (beta chain). What it recognizes is unknown. These data belong to a study of identical twins. Study-wide results and limits: In cord blood, abundant beta clonotypes had fewer insertions; memory showed no trend. Some out-of-frame alpha sequences were shared by twins, and these showed excess low generation probability.

One entry per CDR3 protein results from TCRdb running MiXCR on the 5' RACE reads. Of about 250,000 distinct CDR3 sequences listed, approximately 8.6% are singletons. Another study also made use of these data, one on yellow fever vaccine responses in identical twins. That source reports: Each twin's T cell response to the vaccine was reported to look partly convergent and partly personalized.

The receptor comes from a woman aged 18-29 years in good health. The sample was CD8+ T cells sorted from blood.

The CDR3 spells CSARDRRLADNEQFF. The CDR3 nucleotides are TGCAGTGCTAGAGATAGGCGTCTAGCGGACAATGAGCAGTTCTTC. V usage is TRBV20-1 and J usage is TRBJ2-1; 7 bases line up with TRBD2. Losses at the gene ends were 0 bases for V and 5 bases for J; bases not matched to a gene: 7. CDR3 size: 15 residues. Germline CDR1 and CDR2: DFQATT and SNEGSKA (reference sequence).